These 22 T cell receptor beta chains originate from one sample sequenced in a study of blood T cell repertoires in COVID-19. Clones were read by immunoSEQ multiplex PCR, and TCRdb kept only the in-frame ones, dropping some. The sample consists of a few hundred thousand clones, 75% to 90% of them appearing once. What was sequenced was PBMCs or T cells enriched from blood (not recorded which). The receptor source for this set is a middle-aged man who had recovered from COVID-19.

This clone was observed a few times. The rearrangement uses TRBV9 and TRBJ1-3; weak D call: TRBD1 (5 bases). The CDR3 contains 15 residues. Trimming cost V 3 bases and J 0 bases, with 10 bases left between them. Germline assignment: CDR1 SGDLS and CDR2 YYNGEE. Written as DNA, the CDR3 is TGTGCCAGCAGCGCCCGACAGCTCTCTGGAAACACCATATATTTT. Translated, it gives CASSARQLSGNTIYF.

CDR3 amino acids: CASSYRRTDTQYF. The CDR3, as DNA: TGTGCCAGCAGCTATCGGAGAACAGATACGCAGTATTTT. This sequence joins TRBV27 and TRBJ2-3; D ambiguous. CDR1 MNHEY and CDR2 SMNVEV come from the germline V gene (reference sequence). The CDR3 extends over 13 amino acids. Trimming removed 6 bases from V and 3 bases from J, with 10 bases in between.

This chain connects TRBV29-1 to TRBJ1-2, with 10 bases aligning to TRBD1. The CDR3 length is 13 residues. Germline V lookup: CDR1 SQVTM, CDR2 ANQGSEA. V gave up 5 bases and J gave up 2 bases; unmatched junction bases: 2. CDR3 sequence: CSVPGQGNYGYTF. The CDR3 DNA follows: TGCAGCGTTCCGGGACAGGGGAACTATGGCTACACCTTC.

The genes are TRBV3-1 (or the pseudogene TRBV3-2) and TRBJ2-7; D call uncertain. V gave up 2 bases and J gave up 1 base, with 6 bases separating them. CDR3 length: 13 residues. Germline CDR1 LGHDT, CDR2 YNNKEL (reference sequence). The CDR3 DNA follows: TGTGCCAGCAGCCAAATGCAGTCCTACGAGCAGTACTTC. Amino acids: CASSQMQSYEQYF.

The chain recombines TRBV19 with TRBJ1-1; TRBD1 matches at 9 bases. The ends lost 6 bases at V and 7 bases at J; junction bases unmatched: 12. CDR3 length equals 15 residues. Germline CDR1 is LNHDA and CDR2 is SQIVND (reference sequence). The CDR3 DNA reads TGTGCCAGTAGCCTCCGGGGACAGGGTACGAATGAAGCTTTCTTT. It specifies CASSLRGQGTNEAFF.

The V gene is TRBV10-3, the J gene TRBJ2-3, with 9 bases fitting TRBD2. The CDR3 covers 15 residues. The V gene's germline CDR1 is ENHRY and CDR2 SYGVKD. V trimming: 2 bases; J trimming: 2 bases; junction bases outside the gene matches: 2. The DNA for the CDR3 is TGTGCCATCAGTGAGAAGGGACTAGCCACAGATACGCAGTATTTT. It yields the protein CAISEKGLATDTQYF.

V gene TRBV2 combines with J gene TRBJ1-5, with D possibly being TRBD1 (6 bases). CDR3 length equals 13 residues. The germline V gene encodes CDR1 SNHLY and CDR2 FYNNEI. The ends were cut back, 5 bases at V and 4 bases at J, with 9 bases in the middle. The CDR3 DNA sequence: TGTGCCAGCAGTTGGACAGCTAATCAGCCCCAGCATTTT. This translates into CASSWTANQPQHF.

Details on this clone: The sample contains more than one DNA sequence encoding this CDR3. The chain couples TRBV5-1 to TRBJ1-2; 8 bases are a match to TRBD1. The CDR3 is 14 amino acids. The V segment lost 4 bases and the J segment 5 bases; nucleotides outside the gene matches: 7. Germline V lookup: CDR1 SGHRS, CDR2 YFSETQ. The CDR3 coding sequence is TGCGCCAGCAGCCTCCAGGGGGCGGGTTATGGCTACACCTTC. Protein: CASSLQGAGYGYTF.

V is TRBV2 and J is TRBJ1-1; no clear D gene. This CDR3 comprises 14 residues. The V gene lost 0 bases and the J gene lost 0 bases, with 5 bases spanning the gap. Germline CDR1 is SNHLY and CDR2 is FYNNEI. In nucleotides, the CDR3 is TGTGCCAGCAGTGAAGCGCGTATGAACACTGAAGCTTTCTTT. It yields the protein CASSEARMNTEAFF.

The chain is built from TRBV24-1 and TRBJ2-2; 7 nucleotides match TRBD2. The CDR3 runs 18 residues. Trimming at V came to 2 bases and at J to 5 bases, leaving 13 bases not matched to a gene. The V gene's germline CDR1 is KGHDR and CDR2 SFDVKD. The DNA of the CDR3 is TGTGCCACCAGTGATTCTCATAAGGCGGGAGTAAGGACCGGGGAGCTGTTTTTT. This codes for CATSDSHKAGVRTGELFF.

The chain joins TRBV4-1 to TRBJ2-1; perhaps TRBD2 as D (5 bases). Germline V gives CDR1 MGHRA, CDR2 YSYEKL. Trimming pared 2 bases from V and 8 bases from J, leaving 13 bases between. This CDR3 is 14 amino acids long. DNA for the CDR3: TGCGCCAGCAGCCAAAGTCTGGGGAGAGATGAGCAGTTCTTC. It is translated as CASSQSLGRDEQFF.

This clone was observed once. The chain has TRBV7-2 and TRBJ2-2; the D is unclear. CDR1 and CDR2 (germline): SGHTA, FQGNSA. The CDR3 is made up of 16 amino acids. V dropped 3 bases and J dropped 0 bases, with 11 bases sitting between them. CDR3 amino acids: CASSFRVTANTGELFF. CDR3 coding DNA: TGTGCCAGCAGCTTCCGGGTGACGGCGAACACCGGGGAGCTGTTTTTT.

The chain links TRBV27 to TRBJ1-6, with 9 bases fitting TRBD1. With 8 bases clipped from V and 3 bases from J, the junction kept 11 bases outside the gene matches. Looked up from germline, CDR1 is MNHEY and CDR2 is SMNVEV (reference sequence). This CDR3 is built from 17 residues. The CDR3 loop is CASPKGHRGLYNSPLHF. In DNA, the CDR3 is TGTGCCAGCCCCAAGGGGCACAGGGGGCTCTATAATTCACCCCTCCACTTT.

V usage is TRBV27 and J usage is TRBJ2-7; 7 positions match TRBD2. In germline, CDR1 is MNHEY, CDR2 SMNVEV (reference sequence). The CDR3 totals 15 residues. V lost 3 bases to trimming and J lost 2 bases; unmatched junction nucleotides: 7. CDR3 sequence: CASSLVSGPTYEQYF. DNA of the CDR3: TGTGCCAGCAGTTTGGTTAGCGGGCCAACCTACGAGCAGTACTTC.

This rearrangement joins TRBV2 to TRBJ2-1, with TRBD2 matching over 10 bases. The CDR3 loop spans 16 amino acids. V dropped 4 bases and J dropped 7; count of bases not matched to a gene: 10. The V gene's germline CDR1 is SNHLY and CDR2 FYNNEI. Here the CDR3 reads CASSADVGLAVNEQFF. The CDR3 nucleotides are TGTGCCAGCAGTGCGGACGTAGGACTAGCGGTAAATGAGCAGTTCTTC.

The rearrangement joins TRBV27 to TRBJ2-7, with D perhaps TRBD1 (6 bases). Germline values: CDR1 MNHEY, CDR2 SMNVEV (reference sequence). This CDR3 spans 15 amino acids. The V end was cut by 6 bases, the J end by 0 bases, with 15 bases between. The CDR3 spells CASSPRQVNSYEQYF. The CDR3 DNA sequence: TGTGCCAGCAGCCCAAGACAGGTCAACTCCTACGAGCAGTACTTC.

The chain employs TRBV11-2 and TRBJ1-2, with 7 bases fitting TRBD1. The CDR3 sequence is 15 residues long. V was pared by 5 bases and J by 8 bases, with 14 bases of the junction left unmatched. Germline V CDR1 and CDR2: SGHAT, FQNNGV. CDR3 nucleotides: TGTGCCAGCAGCCCCATGACAGGGCCAAGTGGCGGCTACACCTTC. Encoded protein: CASSPMTGPSGGYTF.

The J gene is TRBJ2-7, the V gene TRBV3-1 (or the pseudogene TRBV3-2), with D tentatively TRBD1 (5 bases). Germline V gene lookup returns CDR1 LGHDT and CDR2 YNNKEL (reference sequence). The CDR3 totals 16 residues. Trimming pared 1 base from V and 0 bases from J, leaving 13 bases between. CDR3 amino acids: CASSQVFQGLSYEQYF. The DNA of the CDR3 is TGTGCCAGCAGCCAAGTTTTCCAGGGCCTCTCCTACGAGCAGTACTTC.

The rearrangement joins TRBV23-1 to TRBJ2-2; TRBD1 matches 7 bases. TRBV23-1 belongs to the ORF category, with a function that is uncertain. CDR3 length: 15 amino acids. J was trimmed by 4 bases and V by 8 bases; bases with no gene match: 10. The CDR3 DNA reads TGCGCCAGCGGATTAGACAGGGTCGTCACCGGGGAGCTGTTTTTT. Protein sequence: CASGLDRVVTGELFF.

A single count supports this clone. CDR3 coding DNA: TGTGCCAGCAGCCTCGACAGGGGCCCTAACTATGGCTACACCTTC. As protein: CASSLDRGPNYGYTF. V usage is TRBV7-9 and J usage is TRBJ1-2; TRBD1 aligns across 8 bases. The CDR3 has 15 amino acids. Germline V gene data show CDR1 as SEHNR and CDR2 as FQNEAQ (reference sequence). V lost 5 bases, J lost 0 bases, and 5 bases stayed unmatched.

V is TRBV6-5 and J is TRBJ1-5; D is unclear. The CDR3 is 15 residues long. CDR1 and CDR2 from the germline V gene are MNHEY and SVGAGI. Trimming cost V 0 bases and J 0 bases, with 6 bases left between them. The CDR3 loop reads CASSYSAGSNQPQHF. As DNA, the CDR3 is TGTGCCAGCAGTTACTCGGCGGGTAGCAATCAGCCCCAGCATTTT.

The chain joins TRBV10-3 to TRBJ2-7; D possibly corresponds to TRBD2 (6 bases). V gave up 10 bases and J gave up 6 bases, with 13 bases separating them. Per the germline V gene, CDR1 is ENHRY and CDR2 is SYGVKD. CDR3 length: 11 amino acids. For the CDR3, the DNA is TGTGCCACAGCTAGGAGGGTCGAGCAGTACTTC. Amino acid sequence: CATARRVEQYF.